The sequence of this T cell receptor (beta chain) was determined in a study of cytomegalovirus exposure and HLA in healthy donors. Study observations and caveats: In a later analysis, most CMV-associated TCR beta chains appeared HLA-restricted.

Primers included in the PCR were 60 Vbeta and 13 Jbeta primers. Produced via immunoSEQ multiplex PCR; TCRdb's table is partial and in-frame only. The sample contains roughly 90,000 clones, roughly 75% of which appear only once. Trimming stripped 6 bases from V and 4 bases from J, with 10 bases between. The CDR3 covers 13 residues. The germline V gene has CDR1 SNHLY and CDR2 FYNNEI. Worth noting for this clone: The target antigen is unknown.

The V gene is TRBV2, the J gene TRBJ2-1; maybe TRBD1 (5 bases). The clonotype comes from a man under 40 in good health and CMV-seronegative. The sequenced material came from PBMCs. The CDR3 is CASRERQYNEQFF. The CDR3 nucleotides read TGTGCCAGCAGGGAACGACAGTACAATGAGCAGTTCTTC.